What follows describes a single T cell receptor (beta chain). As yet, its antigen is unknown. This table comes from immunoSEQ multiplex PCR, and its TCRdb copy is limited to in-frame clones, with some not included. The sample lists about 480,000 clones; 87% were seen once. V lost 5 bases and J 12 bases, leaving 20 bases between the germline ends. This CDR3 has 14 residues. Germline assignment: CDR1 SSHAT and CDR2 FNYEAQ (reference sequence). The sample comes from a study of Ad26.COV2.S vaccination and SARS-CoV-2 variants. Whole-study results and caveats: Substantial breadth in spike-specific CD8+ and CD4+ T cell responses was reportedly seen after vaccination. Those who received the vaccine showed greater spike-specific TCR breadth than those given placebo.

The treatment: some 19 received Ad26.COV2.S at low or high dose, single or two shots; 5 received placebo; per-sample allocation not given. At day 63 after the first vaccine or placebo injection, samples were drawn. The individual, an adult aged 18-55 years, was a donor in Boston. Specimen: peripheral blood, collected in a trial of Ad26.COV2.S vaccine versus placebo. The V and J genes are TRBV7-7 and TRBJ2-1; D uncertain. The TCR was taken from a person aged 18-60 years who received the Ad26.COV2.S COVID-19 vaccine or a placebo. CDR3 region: CASSPGILEGPQFF. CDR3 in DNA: TGTGCCAGCAGCCCCGGTATACTGGAAGGACCGCAGTTCTTC.